This paragraph covers one T cell receptor beta chain sequence. The target antigen is unknown. This sample was taken from a study of cytomegalovirus exposure and HLA in healthy donors. The wider study: The Caucasian-associated ancestry cluster held over 65% of 398 genotyped donors.

Use of 60 Vbeta and 13 Jbeta primers characterized the PCR. Assay used: immunoSEQ multiplex PCR; TCRdb lists only in-frame clones, some missing. The data hold tens of thousands of clones, with about four fifths observed a single time. Overall study results and limits: More clonal expansion characterized HLA-associated TCR beta chains than equally common others in a later analysis. Cytomegalovirus status was reportedly diagnosed by the classifier with high specificity and sensitivity.

The sequenced material came from PBMCs. This receptor was taken from a man aged 50 to 59 in good health and CMV-seropositive.

CDR3: CASSSSTSGRGEQFF. DNA of the CDR3: TGTGCCAGCAGCTCTTCTACTAGCGGGAGAGGTGAGCAGTTCTTC. J is TRBJ2-1 and V is TRBV11-3; the match to TRBD2 covers 11 bases. The germline V gene has CDR1 SGHNT and CDR2 YENEEA. V lost 4 bases to trimming and J lost 9 bases; unmatched junction nucleotides: 8. The CDR3 loop spans 15 amino acids.